This section outlines one T cell receptor beta chain sequence together with its context. Trimming cost V 7 bases and J 5 bases; bases outside gene matches: 5. Germline CDR1 and CDR2: SNHLY and FYNNEI. This CDR3 contains 15 residues. This record belongs to a study of somatic mutations in cytotoxic T cells in rheumatoid arthritis. The protocol was immunoSEQ multiplex PCR, while the TCRdb copy is restricted to in-frame clones and leaves out a portion. The data contain under 8,000 clones, around 89% of them singletons. This chain joins TRBV2 and TRBJ2-2, with 12 nucleotides matching TRBD1. What was sequenced was CD8+ T cells sorted from blood. The receptor's source is a woman aged 70-85 years with rheumatoid arthritis. The CDR3 sequence: CASKGQGARTGELFF. The CDR3 coding sequence is TGTGCCAGCAAGGGACAGGGGGCGAGAACCGGGGAGCTGTTTTTT.